The entry that follows covers one TCR beta chain sequence. Germline CDR1 reads DFQATT; CDR2 reads SNEGSKA (reference sequence). V trimming: 0 bases; J trimming: 3 bases; junction bases outside the gene matches: 8. The length of the CDR3 is 15 residues. This record comes from a study of CD8 T cells in Susac syndrome. A quantity of roughly 0.5 to 1 ug RNA underwent reverse transcription using random hexamers. TCRdb called the immunoSEQ multiplex PCR reads again in MiXCR, with one record for every CDR3 protein. The table records about 300,000 distinct CDR3 sequences, around 85% of them present only once.

The rearrangement uses TRBV20-1 and TRBJ2-7; TRBD2 matches at 7 bases. Sequenced: CD8+ T cells from PBMCs. This receptor was identified in a human donor with multiple sclerosis. The CDR3 DNA sequence: TGCAGTGCTAGAGATACGGCGGGAGCACACTACGAGCAGTACTTC. As protein: CSARDTAGAHYEQYF.